The clone carrying this TCR beta chain has just one count. The antigen is unknown. The Oncomine TCR Beta short-read assay was applied to DNA of cultured CD4+ T cells. TCRdb reanalysed the PCR reads using MiXCR and keeps one entry per CDR3 protein. The repertoire holds 20,000 or so distinct CDR3 sequences, with about 56% as singletons. As to treatment: roughly 11-day PBMC culture with coronavirus spike peptide pools or control peptides (ViraFEST assay). This sample was included in a study of vaccination and CD4 T cells after COVID-19. On the study more broadly: Investigators took post-vaccine samples a median 72 days after dose two, within a range of 14 to 241. Investigators stimulated cells with overlapping spike peptides drawn from SARS-CoV-2, HCoV-NL63, HCoV-OC43 and HCoV-229E. No peptide, an HIV-1 Nef pool, or a CEFX pool was what each control culture received.

Germline-derived CDR1 and CDR2 are DFQATT and SNEGSKA (reference sequence). Between the trimmed V and J ends, which lost 2 bases and 6 bases, there was a span of 14 bases. This CDR3 contains 13 residues. The chain couples TRBV20-1 to TRBJ2-7; D is possibly TRBD1 (7 bases). The sequencing sample was made of CD4+ T cells from blood, cultured in vitro. The receptor was isolated from a human donor who had recovered from COVID-19. This CDR3 is CSARRSGGSEQYF. CDR3 DNA sequence: TGCAGTGCTAGAAGGTCAGGGGGGTCCGAGCAGTACTTC.